This TCR beta chain was recovered during a study of radiation and T cells in renal cell carcinoma. For the study at large: Nephrectomy followed 15 Gy stereotactic body radiation by 4 weeks.

V lost 3 bases, J lost 6 bases, and 7 bases stayed unmatched. The CDR3 length is 15 residues. Germline V gives CDR1 LNHDA, CDR2 SQIVND (reference sequence). As to time point: baseline pretreatment blood. Treatment defined: 15 Gy SBRT to primary tumor, nephrectomy 4 weeks later. Here immunoSEQ multiplex PCR was the method, and the copy in TCRdb shows in-frame clones only, minus some. The sample shows around 64,000 clones, more than 60% of them seen only once. This TCR was recovered from a man in his 60s with renal cell carcinoma. The V call is TRBV19, the J call TRBJ1-4; 7 bases align to TRBD1. The specimen comprised blood, sampled from a patient whose treatment included radiotherapy and nephrectomy. The CDR3 reads CASSMAGGRDEKLFF. The CDR3 DNA follows: TGTGCCAGTAGTATGGCAGGGGGGCGAGATGAAAAACTGTTTTTT.